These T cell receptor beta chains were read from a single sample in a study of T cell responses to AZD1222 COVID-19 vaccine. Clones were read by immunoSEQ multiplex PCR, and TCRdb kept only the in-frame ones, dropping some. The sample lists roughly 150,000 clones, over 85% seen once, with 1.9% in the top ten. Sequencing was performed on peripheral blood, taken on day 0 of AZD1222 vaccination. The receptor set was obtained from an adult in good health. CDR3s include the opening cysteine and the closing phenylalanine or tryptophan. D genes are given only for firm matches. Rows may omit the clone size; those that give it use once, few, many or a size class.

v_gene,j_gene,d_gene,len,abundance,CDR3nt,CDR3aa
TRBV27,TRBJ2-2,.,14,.,TGTGCCAGCAGTTTAGAGCGAAAACCCGGGGAGCTGTTTTTT,CASSLERKPGELFF
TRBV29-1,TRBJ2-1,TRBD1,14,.,TGCAGCGTTGATAACAGGGGATCCGGCAATGAGCAGTTCTTC,CSVDNRGSGNEQFF
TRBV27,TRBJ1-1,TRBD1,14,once,TGTGCCAGCAGGAGACAGGGCCAGAACACTGAAGCTTTCTTT,CASRRQGQNTEAFF
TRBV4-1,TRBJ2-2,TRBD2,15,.,TGCGCCAGCAGCCAATGGCGGGAGGGGCCCGGGGAGCTGTTTTTT,CASSQWREGPGELFF
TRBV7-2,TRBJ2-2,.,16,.,TGTGCCAGCAGCTTGGTGGGGGGAATGGGAACCGGGGAGCTGTTTTTT,CASSLVGGMGTGELFF
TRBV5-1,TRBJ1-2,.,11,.,TGCGCCAGCAGCAGGGGGGGTGGCTACACCTTC,CASSRGGGYTF
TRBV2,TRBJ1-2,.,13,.,TGTGCCAGCAGTGACAAGGGTACGGCTGGCTACACCTTC,CASSDKGTAGYTF
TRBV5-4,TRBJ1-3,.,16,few,TGTGCCAGCACCCGGGGGGAAGGGACCTCTGGAAACACCATATATTTT,CASTRGEGTSGNTIYF
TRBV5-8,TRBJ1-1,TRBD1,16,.,TGTGCCAGCAGCCGAGGACAGGGGAGAGGGTACGCTGAAGCTTTCTTT,CASSRGQGRGYAEAFF
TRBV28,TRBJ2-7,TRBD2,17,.,TGTGCCAGCAGTTTATTTGGGACTAGCGGATACACCTACGAGCAGTACTTC,CASSLFGTSGYTYEQYF
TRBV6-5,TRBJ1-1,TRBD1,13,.,TGTGCCAGCAGCGGACAGGGGAACACTGAAGCTTTCTTT,CASSGQGNTEAFF
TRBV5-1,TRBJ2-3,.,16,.,TGCGCCAGCAGCATGTGGGCAGCGATCAGCACAGATACGCAGTATTTT,CASSMWAAISTDTQYF
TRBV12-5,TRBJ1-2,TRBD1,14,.,TGTGCTAGTGGTCAGGACAGGGGGCGGGATGGCTACACCTTC,CASGQDRGRDGYTF
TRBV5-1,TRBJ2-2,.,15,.,TGCGCCAGCAGCTTGCTGAGGGGGAACACCGGGGAGCTGTTTTTT,CASSLLRGNTGELFF
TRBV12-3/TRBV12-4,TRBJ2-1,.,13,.,TGTGCCAGCAGTCCTGTGGGGGGAGATGAGCAGTTCTTC,CASSPVGGDEQFF
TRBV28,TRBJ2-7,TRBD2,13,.,TGTGCCAGCTGGCCGGCGGGAGTCTACGAGCAGTACTTC,CASWPAGVYEQYF
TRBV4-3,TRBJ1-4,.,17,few,TGCGCCAGCAGCCCCCACAGCCCACTCAGCCTTAATGAAAAACTGTTTTTT,CASSPHSPLSLNEKLFF
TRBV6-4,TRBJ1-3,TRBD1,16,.,TGTGCCGGGGAGCAACAGGGGGTCTATTTGGGAAACACCATATATTTT,CAGEQQGVYLGNTIYF
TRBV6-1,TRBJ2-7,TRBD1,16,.,TGTGCCAGCAGTGATCCCCAAGGGGACAGAGTCTACGAGCAGTACTTC,CASSDPQGDRVYEQYF
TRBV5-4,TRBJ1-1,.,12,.,TGTGCCAGCAGCTTGCAAGGGACTGAAGCTTTCTTT,CASSLQGTEAFF
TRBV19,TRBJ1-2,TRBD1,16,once,TGTGCCAGTAGTAATTGGACAGGGCTACATAACTATGGCTACACCTTC,CASSNWTGLHNYGYTF
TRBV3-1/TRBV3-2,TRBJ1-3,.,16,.,TGTGCCAGCTCGTTAGGGCAGGGCCGCTCTGGAAACACCATATATTTT,CASSLGQGRSGNTIYF
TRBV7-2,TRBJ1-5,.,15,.,TGTGCCAGCAGCTTAGATGGGAGGGGCAATCAGCCCCAGCATTTT,CASSLDGRGNQPQHF
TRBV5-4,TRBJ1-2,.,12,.,TGTGCCAGCAGCTTGGACAGGGCAGGCTACACCTTC,CASSLDRAGYTF
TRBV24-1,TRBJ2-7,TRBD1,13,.,TGTGCCACCAGTGACCCGACAGGGGTCGAGCAGTACTTC,CATSDPTGVEQYF
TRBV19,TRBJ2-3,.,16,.,TGTGCCAGTAGTATAGAGGGGCTAACTAGCACAGATACGCAGTATTTT,CASSIEGLTSTDTQYF
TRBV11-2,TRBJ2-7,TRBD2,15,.,TGTGCCAGCAGCCCTGGCACTAGCGGGTCCCAAGAGCAGTACTTC,CASSPGTSGSQEQYF
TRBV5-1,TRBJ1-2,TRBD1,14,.,TGCGCCAGCAGCTCGACAGGGACTAACTATGGCTACACCTTC,CASSSTGTNYGYTF
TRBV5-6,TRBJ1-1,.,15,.,TGTGCCAGCAGCTTGGCCTTCGACCGCGGGCCTGAAGCTTTCTTT,CASSLAFDRGPEAFF
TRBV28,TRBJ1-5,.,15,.,TGTGCCAGCAGTTTAGTCCAGGGTGGGAATCAGCCCCAGCATTTT,CASSLVQGGNQPQHF
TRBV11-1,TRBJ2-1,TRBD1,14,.,TGTGCCGTACCAGAGGGCTCAGGGGGCGATGAGCAGTTCTTC,CAVPEGSGGDEQFF
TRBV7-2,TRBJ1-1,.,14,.,TGTGCCAGCAGCCCCTTGTCGATGAACACTGAAGCTTTCTTT,CASSPLSMNTEAFF
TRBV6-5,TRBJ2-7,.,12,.,TGTGCCAGCAGGGGGCATCCCTACGAGCAGTACTTC,CASRGHPYEQYF
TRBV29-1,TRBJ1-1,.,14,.,TGCAGCGTTGTTCTTCGTCGAGGTTACACTGAAGCTTTCTTT,CSVVLRRGYTEAFF
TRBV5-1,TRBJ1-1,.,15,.,TGCGCCAGCAGCTTGGGGGCAGGTATGAACACTGAAGCTTTCTTT,CASSLGAGMNTEAFF
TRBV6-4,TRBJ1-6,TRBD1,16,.,TGTGCCAGCAGCTCACTTGGACAGGGGAGGAATTCACCCCTCCACTTT,CASSSLGQGRNSPLHF
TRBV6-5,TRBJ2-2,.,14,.,TGTGCCGGCCGAAGGACGGGGGTTAACGGGGAGCTGTTTTTT,CAGRRTGVNGELFF
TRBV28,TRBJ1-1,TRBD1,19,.,TGTGCCAGCAGTACCAAGACAGGGATGGGGGTCCGAATGAACACTGAAGCTTTCTTT,CASSTKTGMGVRMNTEAFF
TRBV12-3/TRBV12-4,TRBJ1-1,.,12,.,TGTGCCAGCAGTGTAGTAGTGGCTGAAGCTTTCTTT,CASSVVVAEAFF
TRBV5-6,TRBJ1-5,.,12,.,TGTGCCAGCAGCTTCAGTAATCAGCCCCAGCATTTT,CASSFSNQPQHF
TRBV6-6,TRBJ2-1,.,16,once,TGTGCCAGCAGTTACTCGCCCCACAGGACTGTCAATGAGCAGTTCTTC,CASSYSPHRTVNEQFF
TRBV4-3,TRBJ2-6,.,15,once,TGCGCCAGCAGCCAAGGAACTCCGGGGGCCAACGTCCTGACTTTC,CASSQGTPGANVLTF
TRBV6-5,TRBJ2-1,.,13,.,TGTGCCAGCAGTTACTCGAAAAGGAATGAGCAGTTCTTC,CASSYSKRNEQFF
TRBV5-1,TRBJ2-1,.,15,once,TGCGCCAGCAGCCTCTGGTCCCCAGGTAGTAATGAGCAGTTCTTC,CASSLWSPGSNEQFF
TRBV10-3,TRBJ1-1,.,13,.,TGTGCCACCCAAGGGGGACTGAACACTGAAGCTTTCTTT,CATQGGLNTEAFF
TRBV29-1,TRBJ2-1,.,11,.,TGCAGCGTCCAGGGGTACAATGAGCAGTTCTTC,CSVQGYNEQFF
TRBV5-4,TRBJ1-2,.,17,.,TGTGCCAGCAGCTTGGAGGGCCGGGAGGTGGGAGACTATGGCTACACCTTC,CASSLEGREVGDYGYTF
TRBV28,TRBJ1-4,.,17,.,TGTGCCAGCAGCCCGACGCCCGGCAGGGGCGGTGGGGAAAAACTGTTTTTT,CASSPTPGRGGGEKLFF
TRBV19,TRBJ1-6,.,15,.,TGTGCCAGTAGTATTACGAGCTCCTATAATTCACCCCTCCACTTT,CASSITSSYNSPLHF
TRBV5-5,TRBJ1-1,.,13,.,TGTGCCAGCAGCCCGGAACCGAACACTGAAGCTTTCTTT,CASSPEPNTEAFF
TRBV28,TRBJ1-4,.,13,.,TGTGCCAGCAGTCCACCCGCCCGGGAAAAACTGTTTTTT,CASSPPAREKLFF
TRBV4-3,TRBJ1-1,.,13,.,TGCGCCAGCAGCCAAGGGGTAGGCACTGAAGCTTTCTTT,CASSQGVGTEAFF
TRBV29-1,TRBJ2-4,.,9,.,TGCAGCGTCGTTCCGGGGCCGTACTTC,CSVVPGPYF
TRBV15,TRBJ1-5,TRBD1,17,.,TGTGCCACCAGCAGGGGGAGGGGGCAGGAGGTGGCTCAGCCCCAGCATTTT,CATSRGRGQEVAQPQHF